This is a list of T cell receptor beta chains from one sample in a study of cytomegalovirus exposure and HLA in healthy donors. Measured with immunoSEQ multiplex PCR; TCRdb has only the in-frame clones, and not every one. The data hold about 270,000 clones, with 86% observed a single time. Sample: PBMCs. These TCRs come from a man aged 35 to 55 in good health and CMV-seropositive. Both conserved end residues are part of each CDR3. Fields, in order: J gene, clone size, V gene, D gene, CDR3 protein, CDR3 DNA. D genes are given only for firm matches. Not every row has a clone size; where given, it reads once, few, many or a size class.

>TRBJ2-1|.|TRBV11-2|.
CASSITGFNEQFF
TGTGCCAGCAGCATCACAGGGTTCAATGAGCAGTTCTTC
>TRBJ2-6|.|TRBV4-1|.
CASSQDRTGLFSGANVLTF
TGCGCCAGCAGCCAAGATCGTACAGGGCTATTCTCTGGGGCCAACGTCCTGACTTTC
>TRBJ2-1|few|TRBV6-1|TRBD1
CASTPQGVYNEQFF
TGTGCCAGCACCCCACAGGGGGTATACAATGAGCAGTTCTTC
>TRBJ2-4|.|TRBV10-1|TRBD1
CASSSGTGVLAKNIQYF
TGCGCCAGCAGTTCCGGGACAGGGGTCCTAGCCAAAAACATTCAGTACTTC
>TRBJ2-3|once|TRBV2|TRBD2
CASSELLAGGVGDTQYF
TGTGCCAGCAGTGAATTGCTAGCGGGAGGGGTAGGAGATACGCAGTATTTT
>TRBJ2-3|.|TRBV9|TRBD1
CASSVGGQGANTQYF
TGTGCCAGCAGCGTAGGGGGACAGGGGGCAAATACGCAGTATTTT
>TRBJ2-7|few|TRBV6-5|.
CASRPPGIVEQYF
TGTGCCAGCAGGCCCCCAGGGATAGTAGAGCAGTACTTC
>TRBJ2-3|once|TRBV29-1|TRBD2
CSALGLAGGTDTQYF
TGCAGCGCCCTGGGACTAGCGGGAGGCACAGATACGCAGTATTTT
>TRBJ1-2|.|TRBV4-3|TRBD1
CASSHLEGARGYTF
TGCGCCAGCAGCCACCTGGAGGGGGCGCGGGGCTACACCTTC
>TRBJ1-1|.|TRBV7-9|.
CSSRWGDAEAFF
TGTTCCAGCAGGTGGGGAGATGCTGAAGCTTTCTTT
>TRBJ2-7|.|TRBV15|TRBD1
CATSRYQTGGYEQYF
TGTGCCACCAGCAGATACCAGACAGGGGGCTACGAGCAGTACTTC
>TRBJ2-2|.|TRBV29-1|.
CSARWRAGSGELFF
TGCAGCGCGCGATGGAGGGCGGGGTCCGGGGAGCTGTTTTTT
>TRBJ1-2|.|TRBV6-5|TRBD1
CASSYSRQGSYGYTF
TGTGCCAGCAGTTACTCGAGACAGGGCTCCTATGGCTACACCTTC
>TRBJ2-6|once|TRBV6-5|.
CASSYSGTSGANVLTF
TGTGCCAGCAGTTACTCGGGGACATCTGGGGCCAACGTCCTGACTTTC